The following is a T cell receptor beta chain sequence with its context. Its antigen is currently unknown. The CDR3 is 13 residues long. Germline V gene lookup returns CDR1 MDHEN and CDR2 SYDVKM. Between the trimmed V and J ends, which lost 5 bases and 4 bases, there was a span of 11 bases. Amplification targeted the TCR beta CDR3 regions, with RNA transcripts as the source material. Investigators did first-round RT-PCR with HTBI primers, then second-round multiplex PCR. In TCRdb, the multiplex PCR reads were re-called with MiXCR into one record per CDR3 protein. The sample lists some 210,000 distinct CDR3 sequences, 29% occurring once. Exclusion applied to patients with other autoimmune diseases, uncontrolled infections, pregnancy or lactation. This record belongs to a study of Graves' ophthalmopathy and Graves' hyperthyroidism. Study-level information: The study drew peripheral blood at initial diagnosis, before any treatment.

General observations from the study: Blood was where most expanded thyroid clonotypes above 0.001 frequency also turned up.

The origin of this receptor is a man between 45 and 60 years old with Graves' ophthalmopathy. Sequencing was done on a sample of peripheral blood. The chain links TRBV28 to TRBJ1-1; TRBD1 is a possible D gene (6 bases). This CDR3 reads CASSLWTATEAFF. CDR3 DNA: TGTGCCAGCAGTCTTTGGACAGCCACTGAAGCTTTCTTT. The whole variable domain, filled in from reference TRBV28 and TRBJ1-1, reads DVKVTQSSRYLVKRTGEKVFLECVQDMDHENMFWYRQDPGLGLRLIYFSYDVKMKEKGDIPEGYSVSREKKERFSLILESASTNQTSMYLCASSLWTATEAFFGQGTRLTVV.